The 27 T cell receptor beta chains reported below all come from one sample, sequenced in a study of cytomegalovirus exposure and HLA in healthy donors. PCR amplification relied on 60 Vbeta primers (plus 13 Jbeta primers). The assay was immunoSEQ multiplex PCR, and TCRdb's table has in-frame clones only and misses some. The table shows about 140,000 clones, with around three quarters occurring only once. The sample taken for sequencing was PBMCs. These receptors all come from a woman aged 18-29 years in good health and CMV-seropositive.

The chain is built from TRBV9 and TRBJ1-2; TRBD1 matches 10 bases. CDR1 SGDLS and CDR2 YYNGEE come from the germline V gene. Losses at the gene ends were 4 bases for V and 5 bases for J; bases not matched to a gene: 5. The CDR3 sequence is 14 residues long. The CDR3, as DNA: TGTGCCAGCAGCTTGGACAGGGGGAGGTATGGCTACACCTTC. Translated: CASSLDRGRYGYTF.

The genes are TRBV9 and TRBJ2-3; 9 bases map to TRBD1. From germline, CDR1 is SGDLS and CDR2 YYNGEE. CDR3 length equals 13 residues. Losses at the gene ends were 3 bases for V and 7 bases for J; bases not matched to a gene: 3. The CDR3 region is CASSADRGHTQYF. In nucleotides, the CDR3 is TGTGCCAGCAGCGCGGACAGGGGACATACGCAGTATTTT.

The chain recombines TRBV6-7 with TRBJ1-2, with TRBD1 as a possible D gene (6 bases). TRBV6-7 is recorded as an ORF, its role being uncertain. The CDR3 extends over 17 amino acids. Deletions cut 0 bases from V and 4 bases from J, with 18 bases between. DNA for the CDR3: TGTGCCAGCAGTTACTCGAAGGGGCTGGACAGTCCCTATGGCTACACCTTC. It yields the protein CASSYSKGLDSPYGYTF.

V is TRBV5-1 and J is TRBJ2-2; D gene unclear. The germline gives CDR1 SGHRS, CDR2 YFSETQ. With 4 bases removed from V and 7 bases from J, the gap between germline ends came to 11 bases. CDR3 length equals 13 residues. The CDR3 protein is CASSLVRDGELFF. The CDR3 bases are TGCGCCAGCAGCCTGGTTCGAGACGGGGAGCTGTTTTTT.

The chain couples TRBV7-2 to TRBJ2-7; 7 bases align to TRBD1. With V trimmed by 0 bases and J by 0 bases, 2 bases remained unmatched. This CDR3 is built from 15 residues. The germline CDR1 and CDR2 sequences are SGHTA and FQGNSA. CDR3 amino acids: CASSLAGGFSYEQYF. As DNA, the CDR3 is TGTGCCAGCAGCTTAGCAGGGGGCTTCTCCTACGAGCAGTACTTC.

The chain is built from TRBV19 and TRBJ2-2; possibly TRBD2 for D (6 bases). V was cut by 9 bases and J by 4 bases, with 9 bases left in between. This CDR3 is 12 amino acids long. Germline V lookup: CDR1 LNHDA, CDR2 SQIVND (reference sequence). CDR3 bases: TGTGCCAGCTGGGGAGGCACCGGGGAGCTGTTTTTT. This encodes CASWGGTGELFF. The full variable domain, with the rest looked up from reference TRBV19 and TRBJ2-2, is DGGITQSPKYLFRKEGQNVTLSCEQNLNHDAMYWYRQDPGQGLRLIYYSQIVNDFQKGDIAEGYSVSREKKESFPLTVTSAQKNPTAFYLCASWGGTGELFFGEGSRLTVL.

The gene calls are TRBV10-3 and TRBJ1-3; D perhaps matches TRBD1 (5 bases). The germline V gene has CDR1 ENHRY and CDR2 SYGVKD. Trimming removed 4 bases at V and 0 bases at J, with 10 bases between. The CDR3 has 15 amino acids. CDR3 region: CAISAGASSGNTIYF. DNA for the CDR3: TGTGCCATCAGTGCTGGGGCTAGCTCTGGAAACACCATATATTTT.

This clone was counted a few times. The V call is TRBV6-6, the J call TRBJ1-1; D remains unclear. From germline, CDR1 is MNHNY and CDR2 SVGAGI (reference sequence). This CDR3 comprises 14 residues. Trimming shortened V by 6 bases and J by 2 bases, and 13 bases separated the two germline ends. CDR3 DNA sequence: TGTGCCAGCAGAACGGACTTAAGCAACACTGAAGCTTTCTTT. Protein product: CASRTDLSNTEAFF.

This clone was recorded only once. This sequence joins TRBV15 and TRBJ2-7; a weak D match, TRBD2 (5 bases). This CDR3 spans 15 amino acids. Trimming left V 5 bases short and J 1 base short, with 15 bases between. The germline gives CDR1 LNHNV, CDR2 YYDKDF (reference sequence). The CDR3 region is CATSSLAARSYEQYF. The CDR3 DNA follows: TGTGCCACCAGCTCTCTAGCTGCTAGATCCTACGAGCAGTACTTC.

This clone showed up just a few times. The genes are TRBV6-1 and TRBJ2-5, with a weak D call TRBD1 (6 bases). The J call may be incorrect, as the DNA end agrees better with TRBJ2-7. This CDR3 spans 15 amino acids. Germline CDR1 reads MNHNS; CDR2 reads SASEGT. CDR3 nucleotides: TGTGCCAGCAGTGAAGCAGTGGGGGCCCCCTACGAGCAGTACTTC. Its protein product is CASSEAVGAPYEQYF.

The genes are TRBV4-1 and TRBJ2-5; D unresolved. The V end lost 0 bases, the J end lost 5 bases, and 7 bases lay between the germline ends. Germline V CDR1 and CDR2: MGHRA, YSYEKL. CDR3 length: 13 amino acids. The CDR3 DNA reads TGCGCCAGCAGCCAAGACCCCGGGGAGACCCAGTACTTC. It encodes CASSQDPGETQYF.

The chain carries TRBV28 and TRBJ1-5; D is ambiguous. From germline, CDR1 is MDHEN and CDR2 SYDVKM. Between the trimmed V and J ends, which lost 7 bases and 4 bases, there was a span of 14 bases. The CDR3 loop spans 14 amino acids. The CDR3 DNA is TGTGCCAGCACCCCGCTGGGCGCGAATCAGCCCCAGCATTTT. Its translation is CASTPLGANQPQHF.

This clone was recorded once. V is TRBV7-9 and J is TRBJ1-5; D is uncertain. The CDR3 loop spans 13 amino acids. CDR1 and CDR2 from the germline V gene are SEHNR and FQNEAQ (reference sequence). Trimming removed 6 bases from V and 1 base from J, with 7 bases in between. For the CDR3, the DNA is TGTGCCAGCAGGAGAGGGAGCAATCAGCCCCAGCATTTT. Translated: CASRRGSNQPQHF.

The CDR3 here is CASRPTGYNSPLHF. The CDR3 DNA follows: TGTGCCAGCAGACCGACAGGTTATAATTCACCCCTCCACTTT. This rearrangement joins TRBV6-6 to TRBJ1-6, with a tentative D call TRBD1 (6 bases). V lost 6 bases and J lost 4, with 10 bases in between. Germline V gene lookup returns CDR1 MNHNY and CDR2 SVGAGI (reference sequence). CDR3 size: 14 residues.

The gene calls are TRBV6-5 and TRBJ1-2; TRBD1 is a possible D gene (5 bases). Germline V gives CDR1 MNHEY, CDR2 SVGAGI. This CDR3 comprises 15 residues. Trimming took off 5 bases at V and 0 bases at J, with 13 bases between the two ends. The DNA for the CDR3 is TGTGCCAGCAGTCCGAACAGGCCAGCTAACTATGGCTACACCTTC. This codes for CASSPNRPANYGYTF.

The chain recombines TRBV7-7 with TRBJ1-5; 8 positions agree with TRBD1. The CDR3 spans 16 residues. CDR1 and CDR2 (germline): SSHAT, FNYEAQ (reference sequence). Losses at the gene ends were 2 bases for V and 4 bases for J; bases not matched to a gene: 7. The CDR3 reads CASSLFPRGLNQPQHF. In DNA, the CDR3 is TGTGCCAGCAGCTTATTCCCCAGGGGGCTGAATCAGCCCCAGCATTTT.

This clone has only a few counts. The sample carries other DNA sequences with the same CDR3. This chain links TRBV5-4 with TRBJ1-1; D is possibly TRBD1 (5 bases). The germline V gene encodes CDR1 SGHNT and CDR2 YYREEE (reference sequence). The ends were cut back, 4 bases at V and 1 base at J, with 8 bases in the middle. There are 13 residues in the CDR3. The CDR3 loop is CASSPGQNTEAFF. In nucleotides, the CDR3 is TGTGCCAGCAGCCCTGGACAGAACACTGAAGCTTTCTTT.

V usage is TRBV7-6 and J usage is TRBJ1-2, with 7 positions matching TRBD1. The V segment lost 2 bases and the J segment 6 bases; nucleotides outside the gene matches: 15. The CDR3 runs 17 residues. Germline V gene lookup returns CDR1 SGHVS and CDR2 FNYEAQ. CDR3 bases: TGTGCCAGCAGCTTACGTTGGACAGGTCGACAGGGCGATGGCTACACCTTC. It is translated as CASSLRWTGRQGDGYTF. Full variable domain (remainder filled in from reference TRBV7-6 and TRBJ1-2): GAGVSQSPRYKVTKRGQDVALRCDPISGHVSLYWYRQALGQGPEFLTYFNYEAQQDKSGLPNDRFSAERPEGSISTLTIQRTEQRDSAMYRCASSLRWTGRQGDGYTFGSGTRLTVV.

The chain recombines TRBV5-1 with TRBJ1-1, with 7 bases fitting TRBD1. V lost 0 bases to trimming and J lost 4 bases; unmatched junction nucleotides: 6. Germline V CDR1 and CDR2: SGHRS, YFSETQ. This CDR3 has 15 residues. Here the CDR3 DNA reads TGCGCCAGCAGCTTGGAGTCACAGGGGTTCACTGAAGCTTTCTTT. It specifies CASSLESQGFTEAFF. Drawing the rest from reference TRBV5-1 and TRBJ1-1, the complete variable domain is KAGVTQTPRYLIKTRGQQVTLSCSPISGHRSVSWYQQTPGQGLQFLFEYFSETQRNKGNFPGRFSGRQFSNSRSEMNVSTLELGDSALYLCASSLESQGFTEAFFGQGTRLTVV.

The V gene is TRBV7-9, the J gene TRBJ2-5, with TRBD2 matching over 10 bases. The CDR3 is made up of 16 amino acids. Trimming took 3 bases from V and 5 from J; bases not matched to a gene: 9. The germline V gene encodes CDR1 SEHNR and CDR2 FQNEAQ (reference sequence). The chain's CDR3 is CASSFHGTSDLETQYF. CDR3 nucleotides: TGTGCCAGCAGCTTCCACGGGACTAGCGATCTCGAGACCCAGTACTTC.

The chain carries TRBV7-2 and TRBJ1-1; tentatively, D is TRBD1 (5 bases). The CDR3 is 15 residues long. Germline-derived CDR1 and CDR2 are SGHTA and FQGNSA. Between the trimmed V and J ends, which lost 2 bases and 4 bases, there was a span of 14 bases. CDR3: CASSLIGWGGTEAFF. The DNA of the CDR3 is TGTGCCAGCAGCTTAATTGGGTGGGGGGGCACTGAAGCTTTCTTT.

This chain joins TRBV18 and TRBJ1-6; D is undetermined. Per the germline V gene, CDR1 is KGHSH and CDR2 is LQKENI. The CDR3 sequence is 16 residues long. Trimming shortened V by 2 bases and J by 7 bases, and 15 bases separated the two germline ends. As DNA, the CDR3 is TGTGCCAGCTCACCAGGAGGAGTAAGGCCGAATTCACCCCTCCACTTT. Protein: CASSPGGVRPNSPLHF.

Concerning this clone itself: Other DNA sequences in the sample encode the same CDR3. This sequence joins TRBV5-1 and TRBJ1-1; 10 nucleotides line up with TRBD1. J lost 5 bases, V lost 2 bases, and 6 bases had no gene match. Germline V gene data show CDR1 as SGHRS and CDR2 as YFSETQ. This CDR3 region has 15 residues. The CDR3 DNA reads TGCGCCAGCAGCTTAGGTGACAGGGGGCGGACTGAAGCTTTCTTT. Its protein is CASSLGDRGRTEAFF.

The chain employs TRBV9 and TRBJ2-5; 9 nucleotides match TRBD1. V lost 0 bases and J lost 4; bases outside the gene matches: 7. This CDR3 comprises 16 residues. The germline CDR1 and CDR2 sequences are SGDLS and YYNGEE. The CDR3 is CASSVARQGGTETQYF. Written as DNA, the CDR3 is TGTGCCAGCAGCGTAGCTCGACAGGGGGGAACAGAGACCCAGTACTTC.

This sequence joins TRBV6-1 and TRBJ2-5, with 7 bases lining up with TRBD2. V lost 6 bases to trimming and J lost 0 bases; unmatched junction nucleotides: 7. The CDR3 runs 15 residues. In germline, CDR1 is MNHNS, CDR2 SASEGT. The CDR3 here is CASRGYGTNQETQYF. In nucleotides, the CDR3 is TGTGCCAGCAGGGGGTATGGGACTAACCAAGAGACCCAGTACTTC.

The genes are TRBV7-9 and TRBJ1-2; 8 positions agree with TRBD1. The trim removed 2 bases at V and 6 bases at J, leaving 11 bases unmatched. Germline CDR1 reads SEHNR; CDR2 reads FQNEAQ (reference sequence). The CDR3 covers 16 residues. CDR3: CASSLSSTGGYHGYTF. Here the CDR3 DNA reads TGTGCCAGCAGCTTAAGCTCAACAGGGGGATACCATGGCTACACCTTC.

V is TRBV11-2 and J is TRBJ1-3; 7 nucleotides agree with TRBD1. This CDR3 region has 16 residues. The V gene's germline CDR1 is SGHAT and CDR2 FQNNGV. V shed 7 bases and J 0 bases; nucleotides not matched to a gene: 9. The CDR3 protein is CASTQEDRYSGNTIYF. As DNA, the CDR3 is TGTGCCAGCACCCAAGAGGACAGGTACTCTGGAAACACCATATATTTT.